This T cell receptor beta chain was identified in a study of cytomegalovirus exposure and HLA in healthy donors. In the PCR, 60 Vbeta and 13 Jbeta primers were used. Sequencing used immunoSEQ multiplex PCR; TCRdb keeps in-frame clones, though not all of them. The table has about 170,000 clones, 70% to 80% seen once. A word on this clone: Additional DNA sequences in this sample encode the identical CDR3.

CDR1 and CDR2 (germline): MNHEY, SMNVEV (reference sequence). V was trimmed by 5 bases and J by 6 bases, leaving 14 bases between them. CDR3 length: 14 residues. The rearrangement uses TRBV27 and TRBJ1-5; unclear D gene. The source of this sequence is a female donor in good health and CMV-seronegative. Material for sequencing was PBMCs. The CDR3 DNA reads as TGTGCCAGCAGTCTAAGTAGGGAGGGTCAGCCCCAGCATTTT. It specifies CASSLSREGQPQHF.